A single sample is the source of the 30 T cell receptor beta chains below, sequenced in a study of blood T cell repertoires in COVID-19 (dated by TCRdb to 2018 to 2021). Library preparation employed the immunoSEQ multiplex PCR assay. Not all clones reach the TCRdb copy of this immuneACCESS table, which keeps in-frame sequences only. Checked studies attribute under half of the gap to unresolved V genes and leave the rest unexplained. The sample table shows approximately 160,000 clones, and about 74% are seen once. 8% to 9.5% of the sample belongs to the ten largest clones. The specimen sequenced was peripheral blood. All receptors come from a man between 60 and 75 years old with acute or convalescent COVID-19.

This chain connects TRBV7-9 to TRBJ2-1; D may be TRBD1 (5 bases). The CDR3 contains 12 residues. Germline CDR1 and CDR2: SEHNR and FQNEAQ (reference sequence). V was cut by 5 bases and J by 7 bases, with 9 bases left in between. CDR3 amino acids: CASSPKGNEQFF. DNA for the CDR3: TGTGCCAGCAGCCCTAAGGGGAATGAGCAGTTCTTC.

The rearrangement links TRBV9 to TRBJ2-1; D might be TRBD2 (7 bases). Deletions cut 0 bases from V and 2 bases from J, with 15 bases between. This CDR3 has 17 amino acids. Germline CDR1 is SGDLS and CDR2 is YYNGEE. In DNA, the CDR3 is TGTGCCAGCAGCGTAGCGGGGGGCGGGGGCACCTACAATGAGCAGTTCTTC. It specifies CASSVAGGGGTYNEQFF.

This clone showed up just a few times. The chain has TRBV6-5 and TRBJ2-7, with D tentatively TRBD1 (6 bases). V lost 4 bases and J lost 4, with 8 bases in between. The CDR3 extends over 12 amino acids. CDR1 and CDR2 from the germline V gene are MNHEY and SVGAGI. The CDR3 DNA reads TGTGCCAGCAGTTGGGACATGTACGAGCAGTACTTC. As protein: CASSWDMYEQYF.

This sequence joins TRBV12-3 or TRBV12-4 and TRBJ1-5; no clear D. Trimming pared 1 base from V and 9 bases from J, leaving 10 bases between. The CDR3 spans 13 residues. The CDR3 reads CASSLGTVRPQHF. CDR3 DNA sequence: TGTGCCAGCAGTTTAGGAACGGTTCGGCCCCAGCATTTT.

The rearrangement links TRBV4-1 to TRBJ2-5, with D possibly matching TRBD1 (6 bases). CDR3 length: 15 amino acids. Germline V lookup: CDR1 MGHRA, CDR2 YSYEKL. Trimming left V 0 bases short and J 5 bases short, with 13 bases between. DNA for the CDR3: TGCGCCAGCAGCCAAGATCGAGGGGGATCCGAGACCCAGTACTTC. Its protein is CASSQDRGGSETQYF.

This clone turned up a few times. J is TRBJ2-3 and V is TRBV5-4, with 8 bases matching TRBD1. Germline V gene sequence: CDR1 SGHNT, CDR2 YYREEE (reference sequence). This CDR3 contains 15 residues. After removal of 5 bases from V and 0 bases from J, the junction contained 5 bases not matched to a gene. Here the CDR3 DNA reads TGTGCCAGCAGTCCCGGACAGGGAAGCACAGATACGCAGTATTTT. Translating gives CASSPGQGSTDTQYF. Looking up the rest from reference TRBV5-4 and TRBJ2-3 gives the full variable domain: ETGVTQSPTHLIKTRGQQVTLRCSSQSGHNTVSWYQQALGQGPQFIFQYYREEENGRGNFPPRFSGLQFPNYSSELNVNALELDDSALYLCASSPGQGSTDTQYFGPGTRLTVL.

The V gene is TRBV5-5, the J gene TRBJ2-3, with 13 positions matching TRBD2. J gave up 5 bases and V 3 bases, and 12 bases lay outside the gene matches. The CDR3 contains 18 residues. Germline CDR1 is SGHKS and CDR2 is YYEKEE (reference sequence). For the CDR3, the DNA is TGTGCCAGCAGCTCTAAACCTACTAGCGGGGGGGCCATAGATACGCAGTATTTT. The encoded protein is CASSSKPTSGGAIDTQYF.

The gene calls are TRBV30 and TRBJ1-2, with D possibly TRBD1 on 6 matching bases. CDR1 and CDR2 from the germline V gene are GTSNPN and SVGIG (reference sequence). This CDR3 comprises 15 residues. Trimming removed 3 bases from V and 8 bases from J, with 22 bases in between. The DNA of the CDR3 is TGTGCCTGGAGAGGGGGTCTACGGGGCACTCAGGGCTACACCTTC. This translates into CAWRGGLRGTQGYTF.

The chain uses TRBV6-2 or TRBV6-3 and TRBJ2-7; 8 bases map to TRBD1. This CDR3 spans 16 amino acids. The V gene's germline CDR1 is MNHEY and CDR2 SVGEGT. V was pared by 7 bases and J by 1 base, with 12 bases of the junction left unmatched. CDR3 amino acids: CASTPRTGTGSYEQYF. DNA of the CDR3: TGTGCCAGCACCCCACGGACGGGGACAGGATCCTACGAGCAGTACTTC.

The sample holds one count of this clone. An end of the junction does not agree with germline; a read error may underlie this. The chain employs TRBV5-6 and TRBJ1-2, with D perhaps matching TRBD1 (6 bases). Per germline, CDR1 SGHDT and CDR2 YYEEEE. The CDR3 spans 14 residues. This CDR3 is CVSSVGQEFYGYTF. The CDR3 DNA reads TGTGTCAGCAGCGTGGGACAAGAGTTCTATGGCTACACCTTC. Using reference TRBV5-6 and TRBJ1-2 for the parts outside the CDR3, the full variable domain is DAGVTQSPTHLIKTRGQQVTLRCSPKSGHDTVSWYQQALGQGPQFIFQYYEEEERQRGNFPDRFSGHQFPNYSSELNVNALLLGDSALYLCVSSVGQEFYGYTFGSGTRLTVV.

V and J are TRBV29-1 and TRBJ1-1; unclear D gene. V lost 3 bases, J lost 0 bases, and 8 bases lay in between. CDR1 and CDR2 (germline): SQVTM, ANQGSEA. This CDR3 region has 13 residues. As DNA, the CDR3 is TGCAGCGTTGAGGAGTTGATGAACACTGAAGCTTTCTTT. The encoded protein is CSVEELMNTEAFF.

This clone appeared a single time. This chain joins TRBV2 and TRBJ2-5; D is undetermined. The CDR3 length is 14 residues. V lost 3 bases to trimming and J lost 0 bases, with 8 bases between them. Per germline, CDR1 SNHLY and CDR2 FYNNEI. The CDR3 loop is CASSEATDQETQYF. The CDR3 DNA is TGTGCCAGCAGTGAGGCCACAGACCAAGAGACCCAGTACTTC.

The chain joins TRBV19 to TRBJ2-1; 10 bases are a match to TRBD1. V was clipped by 7 bases and J by 13 bases; unmatched bases: 16. The CDR3 is made up of 15 amino acids. From germline, CDR1 is LNHDA and CDR2 SQIVND (reference sequence). The CDR3 spells CASTVPAGQGFEQFF. In DNA form, the CDR3 reads TGTGCCAGTACCGTACCAGCGGGACAGGGGTTCGAACAGTTCTTC.

The V and J genes are TRBV4-2 and TRBJ1-1; D call uncertain. Germline V gives CDR1 LGHNA, CDR2 YNFKEQ. The CDR3 has 14 residues. V lost 0 bases and J 5 bases, leaving 10 bases between the germline ends. In DNA form, the CDR3 reads TGTGCCAGCAGCCAAGATGCCCGGGAAACTGAAGCTTTCTTT. Translating it yields CASSQDARETEAFF.

As to this clone: Since the CDR3 does not end with the conserved phenylalanine or tryptophan, this likely comes from a read error. The chain combines TRBV19 with TRBJ1-1, with D perhaps matching TRBD1 (6 bases). Germline-derived CDR1 and CDR2 are LNHDA and SQIVND (reference sequence). The CDR3 length is 15 residues. V lost 0 bases and J lost 2, with 10 bases in between. The CDR3 loop reads CASSIDYRANTEAFL. The CDR3 coding sequence is TGTGCCAGTAGTATAGACTACAGGGCCAACACTGAAGCTTTCCTT.

The genes are TRBV6-5 and TRBJ1-2, with TRBD1 identical over 8 bases. CDR3 length: 14 residues. CDR1 is MNHEY and CDR2 is SVGAGI in the germline V gene. The trim removed 4 bases at V and 2 bases at J, leaving 3 bases unmatched. The CDR3 bases are TGTGCCAGCAGTTGGACAGGGCTCAACTATGGCTACACCTTC. Amino acids: CASSWTGLNYGYTF.

V gene TRBV20-1 combines with J gene TRBJ2-7; TRBD2 is a possible D gene (6 bases). This CDR3 has 15 amino acids. V lost 3 bases and J 2 bases, leaving 17 bases between the germline ends. Germline CDR1 reads DFQATT; CDR2 reads SNEGSKA (reference sequence). In DNA, the CDR3 is TGCAGTGCTAGTCCTCTAGCGAGACCACCCTACGAGCAGTACTTC. Its translation: CSASPLARPPYEQYF.

The chain links TRBV24-1 to TRBJ2-7; D ambiguous. Per the germline V gene, CDR1 is KGHDR and CDR2 is SFDVKD. There are 14 residues in the CDR3. V lost 2 bases and J 1 base, leaving 8 bases between the germline ends. The CDR3 spells CATSDSAVSYEQYF. The CDR3 nucleotides are TGTGCCACCAGTGATTCTGCGGTTTCCTACGAGCAGTACTTC.

This clone was found once. The CDR3 DNA is TGTGCCAGCAGTGAGCGAAGCCCACTAGCGGGGGGATACAATGAGCAGTTCTTC. Its protein is CASSERSPLAGGYNEQFF. The rearrangement uses TRBV6-4 and TRBJ2-1, with 12 bases matching TRBD2. Germline loops: CDR1 MRHNA, CDR2 SNTAGT. There are 18 residues in the CDR3. The V gene end was trimmed by 3 bases and the J gene end by 4 bases; junction bases not matched to a gene: 10.

The chain employs TRBV12-3 or TRBV12-4 and TRBJ1-2; D may be TRBD1 (5 bases). The CDR3 runs to 13 residues. The V end lost 8 bases, the J end lost 5 bases, and 15 bases lay between the germline ends. CDR3 sequence: CASGSGGYYGYTF. The CDR3 DNA reads as TGTGCCAGCGGGTCGGGGGGTTATTATGGCTACACCTTC.

The CDR3 spells CASSHGAGAEETQYF. The CDR3 DNA reads as TGTGCCAGCAGTCATGGGGCGGGGGCGGAGGAGACCCAGTACTTC. The J gene is TRBJ2-5, the V gene TRBV11-3, with D possibly being TRBD2 (7 bases). Germline assignment: CDR1 SGHNT and CDR2 YENEEA. The V end lost 6 bases, the J end lost 5 bases, and 19 bases lay between the germline ends. CDR3 length: 15 residues.

The chain links TRBV2 to TRBJ1-1; 7 bases fit TRBD1. The CDR3 runs to 15 residues. The V gene's germline CDR1 is SNHLY and CDR2 FYNNEI. V shed 5 bases, J shed 8 bases, and the junction held 14 bases outside the gene matches. The CDR3, as DNA: TGTGCCAGCAGTTCCCCAGATACAGGGGCACCCGAAGCTTTCTTT. Protein: CASSSPDTGAPEAFF.

V usage is TRBV5-6 and J usage is TRBJ2-2; 10 bases line up with TRBD1. The CDR3 loop spans 16 amino acids. J was trimmed by 7 bases and V by 2 bases; bases with no gene match: 8. The germline CDR1 and CDR2 sequences are SGHDT and YYEEEE. DNA of the CDR3: TGTGCCAGCAGCTTCGGACAGGGGGAAGGTCTCGGGGAGCTGTTTTTT. This translates into CASSFGQGEGLGELFF.

The count of this clone is one. The chain carries TRBV6-5 and TRBJ1-2, with D unresolved. Germline CDR1 and CDR2: MNHEY and SVGAGI. The CDR3 contains 16 residues. V was clipped by 2 bases and J by 3 bases, with 16 bases between them. Here the CDR3 DNA reads TGTGCCAGCAGTTACATCCGACCTCCGGGTCACTATGGCTACACCTTC. It encodes CASSYIRPPGHYGYTF.

The chain combines TRBV25-1 with TRBJ1-4; 9 positions agree with TRBD1. CDR3 size: 14 residues. CDR1 and CDR2 (germline): MGHDK, SYGVNS. Losses at the gene ends were 4 bases for V and 5 bases for J; bases not matched to a gene: 2. Written as DNA, the CDR3 is TGTGCCAGCAGTGGACAGGGGGGGAATGAAAAACTGTTTTTT. As protein: CASSGQGGNEKLFF.

The chain carries TRBV7-8 and TRBJ1-2, with D uncertain. The CDR3 is made up of 13 amino acids. The ends were cut back, 5 bases at V and 3 bases at J, with 10 bases in the middle. Germline CDR1 is SGHVS and CDR2 is FQNEAQ. In nucleotides, the CDR3 is TGTGCCAGCAGCCAACGTCGAGACTATGGCTACACCTTC. Translating gives CASSQRRDYGYTF.

The V call is TRBV3-1 (or the pseudogene TRBV3-2), the J call TRBJ2-7; 10 bases line up with TRBD1. V lost 4 bases, J lost 3 bases, and 6 bases stayed unmatched. This CDR3 contains 15 residues. Germline assignment: CDR1 LGHDT and CDR2 YNNKEL (reference sequence). CDR3 nucleotides: TGTGCCAGCAGCCCCGGACAGGGGGTGGGCTACGAGCAGTACTTC. Translating it yields CASSPGQGVGYEQYF.

This clone turned up a few times. The chain joins TRBV7-8 to TRBJ2-2; a possible D gene is TRBD2 (5 bases). Germline loops: CDR1 SGHVS, CDR2 FQNEAQ. CDR3 size: 14 residues. V gave up 4 bases and J gave up 0 bases, with 6 bases separating them. CDR3 in DNA: TGTGCCAGCAGCTACGGGGCGAACACCGGGGAGCTGTTTTTT. Translation: CASSYGANTGELFF. The full variable domain, rest sourced from reference TRBV7-8 and TRBJ2-2, is GAGVSQSPRYKVAKRGQDVALRCDPISGHVSLFWYQQALGQGPEFLTYFQNEAQLDKSGLPSDRFFAERPEGSVSTLKIQRTQQEDSAVYLCASSYGANTGELFFGEGSRLTVL.

The chain employs TRBV12-3 or TRBV12-4 and TRBJ2-1, with D perhaps TRBD2 (5 bases). V lost 4 bases and J 3 bases, leaving 7 bases between the germline ends. This CDR3 is built from 13 residues. The CDR3 region is CASSSGIYNEQFF. The CDR3 region has the DNA TGTGCCAGCAGTTCCGGGATCTACAATGAGCAGTTCTTC.

This clone was observed a handful of times. The CDR3 region has the DNA TGTGCCAGCAACGGGGGAACTAACACGAACACCGGGGAGCTGTTTTTT. Translated, it gives CASNGGTNTNTGELFF. The genes are TRBV2 and TRBJ2-2, with a weak D call TRBD2 (6 bases). CDR3 length equals 16 residues. V was clipped by 7 bases and J by 0 bases, with 15 bases between them. Germline V gives CDR1 SNHLY, CDR2 FYNNEI.